This passage covers 8 T cell receptor beta chains from one sample sequenced in a study of cytomegalovirus exposure and HLA in healthy donors (TCRdb year 2017). Libraries were made using the immunoSEQ multiplex PCR assay. The table comes from immuneACCESS by way of TCRdb, which keeps in-frame sequences with V and J called. Part of the clones is missing from these tables; in studies checked, under half for an unresolved V gene and the rest for unknown reasons. The sample table records 250,000 to 300,000 clones; 80% to 90% of these occur just once. Approximately 1% of the sample lies in the top ten. Material: PBMCs. The source is a woman younger than 35 in good health and CMV-seronegative.

This clone was observed a single time. The genes are TRBV6-6 and TRBJ1-5; 7 positions agree with TRBD1. V lost 4 bases and J lost 5; bases outside the gene matches: 8. The CDR3 is 15 residues long. From germline, CDR1 is MNHNY and CDR2 SVGAGI (reference sequence). CDR3 protein: CASSLLGGSDQPQHF. In DNA form, the CDR3 reads TGTGCCAGCAGTTTATTAGGGGGCAGCGATCAGCCCCAGCATTTT.

V is TRBV2 and J is TRBJ2-2, with D maybe TRBD1 (6 bases). CDR3 length: 14 residues. Germline V gives CDR1 SNHLY, CDR2 FYNNEI. V shed 7 bases and J shed 2 bases, with 11 bases lying between them. The DNA of the CDR3 is TGTGCCAGCATTCGGACAGAAAACACCGGGGAGCTGTTTTTT. This translates into CASIRTENTGELFF.

This chain connects TRBV14 to TRBJ2-5; 8 nucleotides line up with TRBD1. Losses at the gene ends were 3 bases for V and 3 bases for J; bases not matched to a gene: 9. This CDR3 is 16 amino acids long. Germline CDR1 SGHDN, CDR2 FVKESK. The DNA for the CDR3 is TGTGCCAGCAGCCACCCGACCCAGGGGGCGAAAGAGACCCAGTACTTC. Protein: CASSHPTQGAKETQYF.

CDR3 coding DNA: TGCGCCAGCAGCCCAAGCCAGGGAATAGGTCAGCCCCAGCATTTT. Its translation: CASSPSQGIGQPQHF. The chain recombines TRBV4-1 with TRBJ1-5, with a possible D match to TRBD1 (5 bases). Trimming shortened V by 4 bases and J by 6 bases, and 16 bases separated the two germline ends. The CDR3 runs to 15 residues. Germline V gene lookup returns CDR1 MGHRA and CDR2 YSYEKL.

This clone was detected once. V gene TRBV7-3 combines with J gene TRBJ2-3, with D possibly being TRBD1 (6 bases). The V gene's germline CDR1 is SGHTA and CDR2 FQGTGA. The CDR3 spans 14 residues. The ends were cut back, 5 bases at V and 0 bases at J, with 9 bases in the middle. The CDR3 region is CASSPQGSTDTQYF. CDR3 coding DNA: TGTGCCAGCAGCCCACAGGGTAGCACAGATACGCAGTATTTT.

CDR3 protein: CASSAATSGFFGELFF. The CDR3, as DNA: TGTGCCAGCAGCGCCGCGACTAGCGGGTTTTTCGGGGAGCTGTTTTTT. This rearrangement joins TRBV7-9 to TRBJ2-2, with 10 bases identical to TRBD2. The CDR3 loop spans 16 amino acids. V shed 5 bases and J 7 bases; nucleotides not matched to a gene: 10. The germline CDR1 and CDR2 sequences are SEHNR and FQNEAQ (reference sequence).

The chain carries TRBV5-1 and TRBJ1-2, with D possibly being TRBD1 (6 bases). Trimming took 4 bases from V and 8 from J, leaving 21 bases between them. CDR1 is SGHRS, CDR2 YFSETQ, per germline. This CDR3 comprises 15 residues. CDR3 protein: CASSRTPAGVEGYTF. The CDR3 DNA is TGCGCCAGCAGCAGAACACCTGCAGGGGTAGAAGGCTACACCTTC.

The chain combines TRBV11-3 with TRBJ2-7; 7 positions agree with TRBD1. The germline V gene encodes CDR1 SGHNT and CDR2 YENEEA. The CDR3 length is 14 residues. The trim removed 0 bases at V and 3 bases at J, leaving 2 bases unmatched. CDR3 in DNA: TGTGCCAGCAGCTTAGAAGGGGGCAGCTACGAGCAGTACTTC. As protein: CASSLEGGSYEQYF. Looking up the rest from reference TRBV11-3 and TRBJ2-7 gives the full variable domain: EAGVVQSPRYKIIEKKQPVAFWCNPISGHNTLYWYLQNLGQGPELLIRYENEEAVDDSQLPKDRFSAERLKGVDSTLKIQPAELGDSAVYLCASSLEGGSYEQYFGPGTRLTVT.